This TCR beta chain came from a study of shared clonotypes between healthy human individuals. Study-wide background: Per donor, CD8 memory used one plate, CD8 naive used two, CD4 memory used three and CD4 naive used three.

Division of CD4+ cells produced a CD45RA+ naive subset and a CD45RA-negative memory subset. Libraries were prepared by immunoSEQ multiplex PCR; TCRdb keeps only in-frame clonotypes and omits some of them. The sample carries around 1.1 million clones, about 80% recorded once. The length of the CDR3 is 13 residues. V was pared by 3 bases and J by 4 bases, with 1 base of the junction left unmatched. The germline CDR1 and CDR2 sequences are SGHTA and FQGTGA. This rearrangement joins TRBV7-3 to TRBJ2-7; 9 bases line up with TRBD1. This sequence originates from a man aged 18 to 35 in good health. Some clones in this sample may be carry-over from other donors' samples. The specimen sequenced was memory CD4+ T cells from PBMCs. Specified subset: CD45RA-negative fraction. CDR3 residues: CASSFGQGYEQYF. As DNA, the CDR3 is TGTGCCAGCAGCTTTGGACAGGGGTACGAGCAGTACTTC.